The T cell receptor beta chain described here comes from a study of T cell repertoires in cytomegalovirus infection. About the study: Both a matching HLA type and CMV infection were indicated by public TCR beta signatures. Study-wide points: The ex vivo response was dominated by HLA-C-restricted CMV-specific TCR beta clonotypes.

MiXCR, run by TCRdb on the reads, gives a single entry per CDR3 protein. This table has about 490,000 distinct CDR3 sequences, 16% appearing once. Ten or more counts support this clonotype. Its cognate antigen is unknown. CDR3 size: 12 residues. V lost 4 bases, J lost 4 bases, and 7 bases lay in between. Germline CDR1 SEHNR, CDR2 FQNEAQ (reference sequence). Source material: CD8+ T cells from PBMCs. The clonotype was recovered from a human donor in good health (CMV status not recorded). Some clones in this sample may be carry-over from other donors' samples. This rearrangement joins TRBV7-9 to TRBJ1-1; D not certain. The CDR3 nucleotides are TGTGCCAGCAGCTCCAGTAGCACTGAAGCTTTCTTT. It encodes CASSSSSTEAFF.